This TCR beta chain was sequenced in a study of OX40 agonist ivuxolimab in advanced cancers. Profiling relied on immunoSEQ multiplex PCR, and the TCRdb table lists in-frame clones only, not all of them. This sample has over 85,000 clones; approximately 87% occur once, and the top ten carry around 6%. The CDR3 has 14 amino acids. The germline CDR1 and CDR2 sequences are SGHDT and YYEEEE. V gave up 0 bases and J gave up 1 base, with 7 bases separating them. Regarding the study as a whole: CD8+ T cells showed, on average, more clonal expansion than CD4+ cells. Circulating CD4+ and CD8+ T cells showed clonal expansion by week 6 at 0.1 to 3.0 mg/kg.

This clone appeared a single time. No antigen is known for it. This sample comprised CD4+ or CD8+ T cells sorted from blood, obtained in a trial of the OX40 agonist ivuxolimab. The chain is built from TRBV5-6 and TRBJ1-1; no reliable D call. The TCR originated in an adult with an advanced solid tumor such as melanoma, head and neck, liver or kidney cancer. CDR3 sequence reads: CASSLEISNTEAFF. The CDR3, as DNA: TGTGCCAGCAGCTTGGAGATTTCGAACACTGAAGCTTTCTTT.